The source of this T cell receptor (beta chain) is a study of molecular identifiers for immune sequencing clone quantification. Study-level points and caveats: Barcode-sharing identical TCR molecules could underestimate highly expanded clone sizes.

This clonotype showed up just a few times. The target antigen is unknown. The CDR3 does not close with the conserved phenylalanine or tryptophan, likely indicating a read error. Trimming left V 0 bases short and J 0 bases short, with 15 bases between. Per germline, CDR1 DFQATT and CDR2 SNEGSKA (reference sequence). The CDR3 is 16 residues long. Previously described methods and listed TCR primers were used for bulk TCR libraries. TCRdb ran MiXCR on the PCR reads and lists one entry per CDR3 protein. Of under 650,000 distinct CDR3 sequences listed, 20% are singletons. The material sequenced was naive CD8+ T cells from blood, with Jurkat cell RNA spiked in. Subset reported: FACS-sorted CD8+CD4-CCR7+CD45RA+ naive T cells. This sequence joins TRBV20-1 and TRBJ2-7; D is unresolved. The source is a human donor in good health. Some libraries in this study had Jurkat cell RNA spiked in. In DNA form, the CDR3 reads TGCAGTGCTAGAGATCAAGAGACGGCCCTCTCCTACGAGCAGTACTTA. Translating it yields CSARDQETALSYEQYL.